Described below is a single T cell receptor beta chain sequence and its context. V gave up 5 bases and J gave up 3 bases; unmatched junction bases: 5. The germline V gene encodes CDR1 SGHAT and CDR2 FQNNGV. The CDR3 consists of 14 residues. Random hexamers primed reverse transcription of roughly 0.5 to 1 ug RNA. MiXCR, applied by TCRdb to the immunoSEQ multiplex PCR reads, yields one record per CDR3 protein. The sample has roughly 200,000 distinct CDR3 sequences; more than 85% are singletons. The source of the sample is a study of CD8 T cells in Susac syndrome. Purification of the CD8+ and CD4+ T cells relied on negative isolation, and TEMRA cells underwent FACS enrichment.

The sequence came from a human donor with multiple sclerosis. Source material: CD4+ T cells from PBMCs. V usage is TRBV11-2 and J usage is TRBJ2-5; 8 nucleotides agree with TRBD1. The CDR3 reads CASSRTGLEETQYF. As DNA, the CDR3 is TGTGCCAGCAGCCGGACAGGGCTAGAAGAGACCCAGTACTTC.